One sample yielded the 10 T cell receptor beta chains listed below, sequenced in a study of blood T cell repertoires in COVID-19. Only in-frame clones appear in the TCRdb table, and some are missing; sequencing was by immunoSEQ multiplex PCR. The table includes about 84,000 clones, under 85% detected once. Input material: peripheral blood. Receptors were obtained from a woman older than 75 with acute or convalescent COVID-19.

V usage is TRBV13 and J usage is TRBJ2-5, with 10 nucleotides matching TRBD2. The ends lost 0 bases at V and 4 bases at J; junction bases unmatched: 5. The CDR3 is 16 residues long. Germline lookup yields CDR1 PRHDT and CDR2 FYEKMQ (reference sequence). CDR3 in amino acids: CASSLGLRLAGETQYF. The CDR3 nucleotides read TGTGCCAGCAGCTTAGGCCTGAGACTAGCGGGAGAGACCCAGTACTTC.

The chain employs TRBV7-3 and TRBJ2-3, with TRBD2 as a possible D gene (6 bases). The CDR3 totals 15 residues. Deletions cut 0 bases from V and 4 bases from J, with 11 bases between. Looked up from germline, CDR1 is SGHTA and CDR2 is FQGTGA. The CDR3 is CASSLTRDASDTQYF. The CDR3 DNA is TGTGCCAGCAGCTTAACGCGGGACGCCTCAGATACGCAGTATTTT.

This sequence joins TRBV4-2 and TRBJ2-7, with 9 bases lining up with TRBD1. V gave up 4 bases and J gave up 1 base; unmatched junction bases: 5. The germline V gene has CDR1 LGHNA and CDR2 YNFKEQ. The CDR3 spans 15 residues. CDR3 sequence reads: CASSLGTGTSYEQYF. CDR3 bases: TGTGCCAGCAGCCTAGGGACAGGGACTTCCTACGAGCAGTACTTC.

This clone was seen more than once but under ten times. The chain recombines TRBV19 with TRBJ2-3; D not certain. The CDR3 totals 12 residues. The V and J ends lost 5 bases and 2 bases respectively, with 5 bases between them. The germline V gene has CDR1 LNHDA and CDR2 SQIVND (reference sequence). The CDR3 sequence is CASSVYTDTQYF. CDR3 nucleotides: TGTGCCAGTAGTGTTTACACAGATACGCAGTATTTT.

This chain links TRBV11-2 with TRBJ2-2; the D is unclear. The germline gives CDR1 SGHAT, CDR2 FQNNGV. The CDR3 totals 16 residues. V gave up 1 base and J gave up 5 bases, with 14 bases separating them. CDR3: CASSLGLGRFTGELFF. The CDR3 DNA is TGTGCCAGCAGCTTAGGGTTGGGCCGGTTTACCGGGGAGCTGTTTTTT.

This chain links TRBV19 with TRBJ2-3, with 10 bases lining up with TRBD2. Germline CDR1 reads LNHDA; CDR2 reads SQIVND (reference sequence). The CDR3 sequence is 16 residues long. J lost 1 base, V lost 7 bases, and 8 bases had no gene match. In DNA, the CDR3 is TGTGCCAGTACCCCTGTGCTAGCGGGAGGCACAGATACGCAGTATTTT. Encoded protein: CASTPVLAGGTDTQYF.

The gene calls are TRBV3-1 (or the pseudogene TRBV3-2) and TRBJ2-7; a possible D gene is TRBD2 (6 bases). Germline V gene data show CDR1 as LGHDT and CDR2 as YNNKEL (reference sequence). Trimming left V 4 bases short and J 1 base short, with 17 bases between. CDR3 size: 16 residues. Written as DNA, the CDR3 is TGTGCCAGCAGCCCTTGGGATAGCGGAGGGTCCTACGAGCAGTACTTC. Amino acid sequence: CASSPWDSGGSYEQYF.

The gene calls are TRBV27 and TRBJ2-7; 9 bases are shared with TRBD1. Germline V lookup: CDR1 MNHEY, CDR2 SMNVEV (reference sequence). This CDR3 is 16 amino acids long. The trim removed 3 bases at V and 2 bases at J, leaving 8 bases unmatched. In DNA form, the CDR3 reads TGTGCCAGCAGTTTGTCCGGGACAGGGACAACCTACGAGCAGTACTTC. Residues: CASSLSGTGTTYEQYF.

This clone is a singleton in its sample. J is TRBJ1-4 and V is TRBV30; 7 bases align to TRBD1. The CDR3 sequence is 15 residues long. Germline assignment: CDR1 GTSNPN and CDR2 SVGIG (reference sequence). After removal of 0 bases from V and 4 bases from J, the junction contained 5 bases not matched to a gene. The CDR3 loop reads CAWSVGTDYNEKLFF. The CDR3 DNA is TGTGCCTGGAGTGTAGGGACAGACTATAATGAAAAACTGTTTTTT. Full variable domain (remainder filled in from reference TRBV30 and TRBJ1-4): SQTIHQWPATLVQPVGSPLSLECTVEGTSNPNLYWYRQAAGRGLQLLFYSVGIGQISSEVPQNLSASRPQDRQFILSSKKLLLSDSGFYLCAWSVGTDYNEKLFFGSGTQLSVL.

This clone occurred a few times. The chain employs TRBV28 and TRBJ1-1, with 8 bases aligning to TRBD1. J gave up 5 bases and V 4 bases, and 12 bases lay outside the gene matches. The CDR3 spans 16 residues. Per germline, CDR1 MDHEN and CDR2 SYDVKM. CDR3 nucleotides: TGTGCCAGCAGTTCCCCTGGACAGGGAGGTGGTACTGAAGCTTTCTTT. Protein product: CASSSPGQGGGTEAFF.